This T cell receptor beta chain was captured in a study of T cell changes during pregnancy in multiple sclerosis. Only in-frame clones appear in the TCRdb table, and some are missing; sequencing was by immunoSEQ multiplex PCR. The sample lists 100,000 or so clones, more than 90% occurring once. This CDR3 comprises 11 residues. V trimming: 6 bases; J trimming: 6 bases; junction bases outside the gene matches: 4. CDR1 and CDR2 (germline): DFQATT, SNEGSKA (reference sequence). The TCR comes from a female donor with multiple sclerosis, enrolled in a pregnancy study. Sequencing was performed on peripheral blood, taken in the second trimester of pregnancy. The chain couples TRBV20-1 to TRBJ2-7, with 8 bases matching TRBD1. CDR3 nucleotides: TGCAGTGCAACGGACAGGGTCGAGCAGTACTTC. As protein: CSATDRVEQYF.